This TCR beta chain comes out of a study of blood T cell repertoires in COVID-19 (TCRdb year 2020). For context, the study as a whole: Samples from collaborators originated in the United States, Italy and Spain and spanned both the acute and convalescent phases of COVID-19. Nearly every sample came with metadata listing a de-identified subject ID, COVID-19 status, age in years and sex. The dataset comprised deeply sampled blood TCRbeta repertoires from subjects exposed to, actively infected with, or recovered from COVID-19. The samples were drawn from the first 160 participants of the ongoing ImmuneRACE study and from over a thousand subjects provided by 6 global collaborators. The material from the prospective study consisted of cDNA or gDNA derived from T cells, B-cell-depleted T cells, or PBMCs. A freely available public database, intended as a resource for researchers studying the immune response to SARS-CoV-2, is where the repertoires were released. Where available, HLA class I and class II types were obtained from metadata supplied by the sample provider rather than from assay-based typing. The study at large found these results: The amount of clinical and demographic metadata varied by source and participant and was provided uncurated.

Collaborating institutions collected whole blood in K2EDTA tubes following their own protocols. For TCRbeta analysis, collaborators shipped samples in one of three forms: frozen whole blood, isolated PBMCs, or DNA extracted from either of those sample types. TCRbeta CDR3 regions were amplified from genomic DNA by means of the immunoSEQ Assay, a bias-controlled multiplex PCR. As for how the authors treated the data: Within the assay, amplification of reference gene primers was used to estimate how many nucleated cells each sample contained. To quantify the absolute abundance of each unique TCRbeta CDR3 rearrangement, sequence reads were collapsed and filtered. Productive Simpson clonality was computed per sample as the square root of Simpson's diversity index over productive rearrangements. Drawn from immuneACCESS, this table holds only the in-frame rearrangements with V and J called that TCRdb kept. Clones are partly lost; checked studies trace under half to an unresolved V gene and leave the rest unexplained. The DNA gave D and trimming, while V, J and clone size come from that table. The sample profile shows under 300,000 clones; 82% of them were found once. Of the sample, 4.9% is held by the ten largest clones.

Regarding this clone: Its antigen has not been determined. Per-nucleotide qualities are absent, and no much larger clonotype sits a single base away.

The CDR3 contains 17 residues, cysteine and phenylalanine counted. Kept here is only the CDR3 DNA, which spans 51 bases and is read in frame from base 1. For CDR1 and CDR2, the germline V gene lists SGDLS and YYNGEE. V is cut by 3 bases and J by 0 bases, and the space between the germline ends is 13 bases. The sequencing sample was made of peripheral blood. This sequence uses TRBV9 and TRBJ2-6, and perhaps TRBD2 as D gene, on 5 matching bases. This clonotype was sampled from a woman over 75 with active or convalescent COVID-19. The DNA reads TGTGCCAGCAGCGAACGGCTAGCACCCTCTGGGGCCAACGTCCTGACTTTC. This gives the protein CASSERLAPSGANVLTF.